The T cell receptor (beta chain) under discussion was sequenced for a study of T cell repertoires in cytomegalovirus infection. Study overall: CMV infection together with matching HLA type was indicated by public TCR beta signatures. Findings and limits, study-wide: Within the response measured ex vivo, HLA-C-restricted CMV-specific TCR beta clonotypes were dominant. Totalled public TCR beta family frequency picked out people who carried CMV plus the relevant HLA.

Trimming cost V 1 base and J 0 bases, with 21 bases left between them. Germline loops: CDR1 LGHDT, CDR2 YNNKEL (reference sequence). There are 19 residues in the CDR3. Notes on this clonotype: The antigen is unknown.

TCRdb used MiXCR to reprocess the reads, holding one entry per CDR3 protein. Seen here are roughly 920,000 distinct CDR3 sequences, around 31% observed once, and the top ten hold over 13%. The gene calls are TRBV3-1 and TRBJ1-1, with D possibly being TRBD1 (6 bases). Sequenced here: cultured CD8+ T cells from PBMCs, sampled from culture after CMV antigen stimulation. This clonotype was obtained from a human donor in good health (CMV status not recorded). Some clones in this sample may be carry-over from other donors' samples. CDR3 nucleotides: TGTGCCAGCAGCCAAGCCCCTTGGACAGAGCAAGGCATGAACACTGAAGCTTTCTTT. The encoded protein is CASSQAPWTEQGMNTEAFF.